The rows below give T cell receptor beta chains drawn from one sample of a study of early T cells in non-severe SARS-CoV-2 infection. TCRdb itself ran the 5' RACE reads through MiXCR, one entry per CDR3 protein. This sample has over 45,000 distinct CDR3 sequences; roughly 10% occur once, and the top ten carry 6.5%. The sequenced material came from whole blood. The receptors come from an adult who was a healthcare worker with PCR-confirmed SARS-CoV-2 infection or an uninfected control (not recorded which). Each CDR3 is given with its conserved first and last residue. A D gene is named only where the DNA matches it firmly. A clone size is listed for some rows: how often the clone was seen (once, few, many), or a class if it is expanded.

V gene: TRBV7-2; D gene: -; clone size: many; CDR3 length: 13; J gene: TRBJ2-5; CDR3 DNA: TGTGCCAGCAGTCCCCAAGTGCTACCCCACCTGTACTTC; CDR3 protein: CASSPQVLPHLYF
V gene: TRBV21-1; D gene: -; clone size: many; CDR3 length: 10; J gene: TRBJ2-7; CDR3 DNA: TGTGCCACCTGTTGGCACGAGCAGTACTTC; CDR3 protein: CATCWHEQYF
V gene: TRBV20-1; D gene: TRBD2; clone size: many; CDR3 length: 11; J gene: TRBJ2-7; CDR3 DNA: TGCTCCGCTGGGCGGGAGGGCGAGCAGTACTTC; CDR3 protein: CSAGREGEQYF
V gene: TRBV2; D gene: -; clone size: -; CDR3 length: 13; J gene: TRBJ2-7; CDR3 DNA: TGTGCCAGCAGTGATCTATTGGGCTACGAGCAGTACTTC; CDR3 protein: CASSDLLGYEQYF
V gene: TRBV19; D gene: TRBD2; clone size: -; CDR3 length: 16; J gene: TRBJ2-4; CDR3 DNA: TGTGCCAGTGCCCATCCGCGGGAGGGGGGCAAAAACATTCAGTACTTC; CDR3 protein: CASAHPREGGKNIQYF
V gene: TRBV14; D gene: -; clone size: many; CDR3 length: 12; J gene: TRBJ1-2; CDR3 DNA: TGTGCCAGCAGCCAACCGGGGGGTGGCTACACCTTC; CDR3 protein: CASSQPGGGYTF
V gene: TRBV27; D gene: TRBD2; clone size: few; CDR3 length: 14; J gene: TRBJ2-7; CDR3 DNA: TGTGCCAGCCGGGGGGCTAGCGGGAACTACGAGCAGTACTTC; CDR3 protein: CASRGASGNYEQYF
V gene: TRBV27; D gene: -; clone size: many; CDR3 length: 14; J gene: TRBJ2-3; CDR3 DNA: TGTGCCAGTACTCACAGGGATCGCACAGATACGCAGTATTTT; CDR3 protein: CASTHRDRTDTQYF
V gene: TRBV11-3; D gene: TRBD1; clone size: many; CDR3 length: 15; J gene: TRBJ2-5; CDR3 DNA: TGTGCCAGCAGCTTCACCGGGACAGGCCTAGAGACCCAGTACTTC; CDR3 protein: CASSFTGTGLETQYF
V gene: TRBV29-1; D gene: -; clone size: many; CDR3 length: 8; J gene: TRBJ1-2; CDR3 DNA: TGCAGCGTTGGCCTCGGGCACTTC; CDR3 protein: CSVGLGHF
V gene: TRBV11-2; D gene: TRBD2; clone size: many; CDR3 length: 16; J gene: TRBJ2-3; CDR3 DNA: TGTGCCAGCAGCTTAAGGCTAGCGGGAGGGCAGGATACGCAGTATTTT; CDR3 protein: CASSLRLAGGQDTQYF
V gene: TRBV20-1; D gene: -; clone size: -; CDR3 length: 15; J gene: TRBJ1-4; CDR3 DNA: TGCAGTGCTAGCAGGGCTGGACTATCGGGGGAAAAACTGTTTTTT; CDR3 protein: CSASRAGLSGEKLFF
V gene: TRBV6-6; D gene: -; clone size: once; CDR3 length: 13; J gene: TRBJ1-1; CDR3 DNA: TGTGCCAGCAGTTACGGCCAGGGCTCTGAAGCTTTCTTT; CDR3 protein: CASSYGQGSEAFF
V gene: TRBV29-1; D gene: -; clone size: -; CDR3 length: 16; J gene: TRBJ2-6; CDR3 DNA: TGCAGCGTTGAGGTCAGGAGAGGTTCTGGGGCCAACGTCCTGACTTTC; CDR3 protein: CSVEVRRGSGANVLTF
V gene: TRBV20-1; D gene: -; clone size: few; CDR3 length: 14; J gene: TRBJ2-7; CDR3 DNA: TGCAGTGCTCCGGGACGACCGACCTCCTACGAGCAGTACTTC; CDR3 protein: CSAPGRPTSYEQYF
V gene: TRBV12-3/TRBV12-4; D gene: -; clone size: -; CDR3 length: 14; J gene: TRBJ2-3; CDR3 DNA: TGTGCCAGCCGTAGGGCAGGGGAATCAGATACGCAGTATTTT; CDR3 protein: CASRRAGESDTQYF
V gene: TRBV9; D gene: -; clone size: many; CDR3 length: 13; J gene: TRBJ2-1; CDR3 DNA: TGTGCCAGCAGCGTAGGATTAAGCAATGAGCAGTTCTTC; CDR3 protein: CASSVGLSNEQFF
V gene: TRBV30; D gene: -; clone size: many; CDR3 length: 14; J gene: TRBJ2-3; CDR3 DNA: TGTGCCTGGAGTAGCCAGGGTGGGACAGATACGCAGTATTTT; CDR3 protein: CAWSSQGGTDTQYF
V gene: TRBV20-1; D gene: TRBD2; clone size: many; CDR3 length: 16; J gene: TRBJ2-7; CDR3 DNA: TGCAGTGCTTCCGGGACTAGCGGGAGTCCGGGGTACGAGCAGTACTTC; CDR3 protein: CSASGTSGSPGYEQYF
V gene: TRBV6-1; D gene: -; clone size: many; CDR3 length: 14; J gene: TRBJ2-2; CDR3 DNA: TGTGCCAGCACGGGACTCTTAAACACCGGGGAGCTGTTTTTT; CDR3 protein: CASTGLLNTGELFF
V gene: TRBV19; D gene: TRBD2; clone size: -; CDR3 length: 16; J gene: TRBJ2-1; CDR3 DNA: TGTGCCAGTAGCCATCGACTAGGCGGGGGGGATATTGAGCAGTTCTTC; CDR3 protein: CASSHRLGGGDIEQFF
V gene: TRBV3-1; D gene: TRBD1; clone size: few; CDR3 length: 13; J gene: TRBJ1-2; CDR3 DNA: TGTGCCAGCAGCGAGGGCAGGGGGTATGGCTACACCTTC; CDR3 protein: CASSEGRGYGYTF
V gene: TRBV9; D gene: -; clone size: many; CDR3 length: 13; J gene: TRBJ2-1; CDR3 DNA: TGTGCCAGCAGCGTAGGACAGAATAATGAGCAGTTCTTC; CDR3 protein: CASSVGQNNEQFF
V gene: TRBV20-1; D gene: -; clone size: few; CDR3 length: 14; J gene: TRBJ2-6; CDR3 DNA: TGCAGTGCTAGCGTGAACTCTGGGGCCAACGTCCTGACTTTC; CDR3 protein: CSASVNSGANVLTF
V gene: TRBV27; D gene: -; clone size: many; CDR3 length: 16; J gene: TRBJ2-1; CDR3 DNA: TGTGCCAGCAGTTTATCAGGTGTGCTATCCTACAATGAGCAGTTCTTC; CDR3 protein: CASSLSGVLSYNEQFF
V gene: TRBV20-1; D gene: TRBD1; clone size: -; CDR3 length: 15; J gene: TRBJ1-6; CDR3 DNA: TGCAGTGCTAGAGAGGGCAGGGGGCTCAATTCACCCCTCCACTTT; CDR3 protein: CSAREGRGLNSPLHF
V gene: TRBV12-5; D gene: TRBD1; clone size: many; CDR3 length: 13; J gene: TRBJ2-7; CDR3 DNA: TGTGCTACCCGACAGGGGTCGGGGAGAGAGCAGTACTTC; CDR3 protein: CATRQGSGREQYF
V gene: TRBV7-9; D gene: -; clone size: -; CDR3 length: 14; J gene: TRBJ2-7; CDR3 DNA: TGTGCCAGCAGCTTAGGGGTCGGGGGCCACGAGCAGTACTTC; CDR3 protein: CASSLGVGGHEQYF
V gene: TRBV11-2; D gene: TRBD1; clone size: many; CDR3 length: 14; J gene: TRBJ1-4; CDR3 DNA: TGTGCCAGCAGCCAAGACAGGGGAAATGAAAAACTGTTTTTT; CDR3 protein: CASSQDRGNEKLFF
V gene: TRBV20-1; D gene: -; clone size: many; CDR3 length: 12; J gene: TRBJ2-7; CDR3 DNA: TGCAGCGCAAAAGTGCCAACATACGAGCAGTACTTC; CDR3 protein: CSAKVPTYEQYF
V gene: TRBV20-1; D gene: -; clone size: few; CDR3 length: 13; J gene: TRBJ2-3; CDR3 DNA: TGCAGTGTGTCAGCGGGCAGCACAGATACGCAGTATTTT; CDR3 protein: CSVSAGSTDTQYF
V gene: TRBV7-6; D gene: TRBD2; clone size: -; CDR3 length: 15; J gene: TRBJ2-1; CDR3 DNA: TGTGCCAGCAGCGAAGTGAGCGGGAGGGCGGTCGAGCAGTTCTTC; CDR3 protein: CASSEVSGRAVEQFF
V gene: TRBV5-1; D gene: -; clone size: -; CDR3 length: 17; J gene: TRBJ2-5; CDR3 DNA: TGCGCCAGCAGCTTGGCCAGTGTAGGGATTTTCGGCGAGACCCAGTACTTC; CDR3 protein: CASSLASVGIFGETQYF
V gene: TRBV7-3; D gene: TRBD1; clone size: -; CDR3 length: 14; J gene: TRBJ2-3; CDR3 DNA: TGTGCCAGCAGCTCAGACAGGGCCGAGGATACGCAGTATTTT; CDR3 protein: CASSSDRAEDTQYF
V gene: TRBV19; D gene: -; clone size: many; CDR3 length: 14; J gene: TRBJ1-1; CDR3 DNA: TGTGCCAGTGCTCGAACAGGGTTTCTCACTGAAGCTTTCTTT; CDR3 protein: CASARTGFLTEAFF
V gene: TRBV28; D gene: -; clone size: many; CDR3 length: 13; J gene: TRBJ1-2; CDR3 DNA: TGTGCCAGCAACAAGGACACGAACTATGGCTACACCTTC; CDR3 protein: CASNKDTNYGYTF
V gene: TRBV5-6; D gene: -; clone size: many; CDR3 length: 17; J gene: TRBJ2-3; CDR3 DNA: TGTGCCAGCAGCTCGCTACCTTACAGGGAACGCACAGATACGCAGTATTTT; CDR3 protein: CASSSLPYRERTDTQYF
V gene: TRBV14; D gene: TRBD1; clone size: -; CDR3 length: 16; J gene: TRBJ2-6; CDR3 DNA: TGTGCCAGCAGCGAGGCCAGGGGGCGAGGGGCCAACGTCCTGACTTTC; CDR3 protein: CASSEARGRGANVLTF
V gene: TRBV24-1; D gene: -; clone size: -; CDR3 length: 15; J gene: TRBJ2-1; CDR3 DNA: TGTGCCACCAGTGATTCTATTGTGGGGAACAATGAGCAGTTCTTC; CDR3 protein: CATSDSIVGNNEQFF
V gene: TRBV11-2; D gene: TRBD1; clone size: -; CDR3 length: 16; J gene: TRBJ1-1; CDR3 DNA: TGTGCCAGCAGCTTTTGGGACAGGGGAGTGAGCACTGAAGCTTTCTTT; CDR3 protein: CASSFWDRGVSTEAFF
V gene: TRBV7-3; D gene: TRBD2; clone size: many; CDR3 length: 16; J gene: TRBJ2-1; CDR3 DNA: TGTGCCAGCAGCTCCCCACTAGCGGGGTCCTACAATGAGCAGTTCTTC; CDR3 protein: CASSSPLAGSYNEQFF
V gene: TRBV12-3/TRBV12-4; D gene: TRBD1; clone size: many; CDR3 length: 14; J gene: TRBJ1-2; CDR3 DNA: TGTGCCAGCAGTGACAGGGTTTTATCGTATGGCTACACCTTC; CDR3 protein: CASSDRVLSYGYTF
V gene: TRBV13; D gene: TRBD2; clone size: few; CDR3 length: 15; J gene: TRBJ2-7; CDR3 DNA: TGTGCCAGCAGCTCGGGACTAGCGGGGAGCTACGAGCAGTACTTC; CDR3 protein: CASSSGLAGSYEQYF
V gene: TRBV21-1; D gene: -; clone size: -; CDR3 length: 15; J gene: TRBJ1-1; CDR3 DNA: TGTGCCAGCAGCATCCCGGGACCCATGAACACTGAAGCTTTCTTT; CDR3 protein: CASSIPGPMNTEAFF
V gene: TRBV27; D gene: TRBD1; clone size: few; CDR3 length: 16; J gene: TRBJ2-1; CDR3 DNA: TGTGCCAGCAGTTTAAGAGAGACAGGGGGTTCCAATGAGCAGTTCTTC; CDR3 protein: CASSLRETGGSNEQFF
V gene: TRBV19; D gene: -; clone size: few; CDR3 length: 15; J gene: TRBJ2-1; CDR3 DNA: TGTGCCAGTAGTATGGCGTCGACAGCCTACAATGAGCAGTTCTTC; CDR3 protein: CASSMASTAYNEQFF
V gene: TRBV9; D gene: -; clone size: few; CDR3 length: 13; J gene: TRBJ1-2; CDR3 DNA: TGTGCCAGCAAGGACGGGGAGAACTATGGCTACACCTTC; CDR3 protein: CASKDGENYGYTF
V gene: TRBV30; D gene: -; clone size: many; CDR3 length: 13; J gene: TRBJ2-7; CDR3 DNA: TGTGCCTGGAGTGAGGGACTTACCTACGAGCAGTACTTC; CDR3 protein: CAWSEGLTYEQYF
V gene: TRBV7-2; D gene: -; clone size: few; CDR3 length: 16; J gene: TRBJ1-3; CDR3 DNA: TGTGCCAGCAGCTTATGGGCCCCGGACTCTGAAAACACCATATATTTT; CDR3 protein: CASSLWAPDSENTIYF
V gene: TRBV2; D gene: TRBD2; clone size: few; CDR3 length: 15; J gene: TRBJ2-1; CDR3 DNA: TGTGCCAGCAGCCCTGAGATAGCGGGAGCCAATGAGCAGTTCTTC; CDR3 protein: CASSPEIAGANEQFF
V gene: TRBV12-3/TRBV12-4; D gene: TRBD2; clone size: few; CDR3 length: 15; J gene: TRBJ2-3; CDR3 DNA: TGTGCCAGCAGCCTGGGACTAGCTAGCACAGATACGCAGTATTTT; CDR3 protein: CASSLGLASTDTQYF
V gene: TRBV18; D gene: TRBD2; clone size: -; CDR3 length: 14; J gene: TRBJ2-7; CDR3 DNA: TGTGCCAGCTCACCACCGGGACTAGCCTCCGAGCAGTACTTC; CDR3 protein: CASSPPGLASEQYF